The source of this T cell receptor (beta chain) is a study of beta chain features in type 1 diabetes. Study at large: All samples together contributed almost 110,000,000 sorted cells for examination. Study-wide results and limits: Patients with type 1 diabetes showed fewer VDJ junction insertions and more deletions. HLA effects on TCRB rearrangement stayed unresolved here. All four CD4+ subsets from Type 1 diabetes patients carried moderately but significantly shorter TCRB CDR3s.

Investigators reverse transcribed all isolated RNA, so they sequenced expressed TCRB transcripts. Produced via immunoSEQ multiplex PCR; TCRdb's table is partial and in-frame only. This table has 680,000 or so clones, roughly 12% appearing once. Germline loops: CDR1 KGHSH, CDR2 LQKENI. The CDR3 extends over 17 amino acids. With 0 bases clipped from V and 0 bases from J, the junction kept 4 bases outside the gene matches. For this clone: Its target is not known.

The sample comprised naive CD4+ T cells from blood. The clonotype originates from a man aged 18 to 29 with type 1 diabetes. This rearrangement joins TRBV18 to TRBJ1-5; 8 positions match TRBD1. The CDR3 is CASSPPGTGYSNQPQHF. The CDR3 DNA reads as TGTGCCAGCTCACCACCGGGGACAGGTTATAGCAATCAGCCCCAGCATTTT.